These 25 T cell receptor beta chains originate from one sample sequenced in a study of long-term antiretroviral therapy in people with HIV. Runs used v3.0 of the immunoSEQ assay and were done at survey level. Sequenced by immunoSEQ multiplex PCR; TCRdb stores in-frame clones only, minus some. The top ten hold roughly 5% of the sample, which has tens of thousands of clones, roughly 80% seen once. This specimen consisted of unsorted PBMCs, obtained 1.1 years before starting antiretroviral therapy. These receptors were collected from a woman in her twenties or thirties with HIV.

The gene calls are TRBV5-6 and TRBJ1-4; 7 bases align to TRBD1. The CDR3 is 15 amino acids. From germline, CDR1 is SGHDT and CDR2 YYEEEE. The trim removed 1 base at V and 4 bases at J, leaving 4 bases unmatched. The CDR3 nucleotides read TGTGCCAGCAGCTTGACGGGACAGCTTAATGAAAAACTGTTTTTT. It is translated as CASSLTGQLNEKLFF.

The genes are TRBV6-4 and TRBJ2-3; TRBD1 or TRBD2 may be the D gene (5 bases each). The CDR3 is made up of 12 amino acids. Per the germline V gene, CDR1 is MRHNA and CDR2 is SNTAGT. Between the trimmed V and J ends, which lost 2 bases and 14 bases, there was a span of 14 bases. The chain's CDR3 is CASSDKGTRMYF. The DNA for the CDR3 is TGTGCCAGCAGTGACAAAGGGACCCGCATGTATTTT.

The rearrangement joins TRBV30 to TRBJ1-1; D is perhaps TRBD1 (5 bases). Germline-derived CDR1 and CDR2 are GTSNPN and SVGIG (reference sequence). This CDR3 comprises 13 residues. V lost 3 bases to trimming and J lost 0 bases, with 8 bases between them. The CDR3 DNA reads as TGTGCCTGGAGGGGACCACTGAACACTGAAGCTTTCTTT. As protein: CAWRGPLNTEAFF.

The chain uses TRBV28 and TRBJ2-5, with D unresolved. Germline CDR1 is MDHEN and CDR2 is SYDVKM. The CDR3 sequence is 11 residues long. V lost 5 bases and J 4 bases, leaving 5 bases between the germline ends. The CDR3: CASSAVETQYF. The CDR3 DNA is TGTGCCAGCAGTGCCGTAGAGACCCAGTACTTC.

This sequence joins TRBV13 and TRBJ1-4, with D hard to call. The germline V gene encodes CDR1 PRHDT and CDR2 FYEKMQ (reference sequence). V was cut by 3 bases and J by 8 bases, with 13 bases left in between. CDR3 size: 14 residues. DNA of the CDR3: TGTGCCAGCAGCTTCGCGGGAGAGGACGAAAAACTGTTTTTT. Protein sequence: CASSFAGEDEKLFF.

The V call is TRBV7-2, the J call TRBJ1-4, with 7 bases fitting TRBD1. J was trimmed by 8 bases and V by 0 bases; bases with no gene match: 6. CDR3 length: 15 amino acids. Germline assignment: CDR1 SGHTA and CDR2 FQGNSA. The CDR3 DNA is TGTGCCAGCAGCTTAGCCCCAGGGGGAGGGGAAAAACTGTTTTTT. This gives the protein CASSLAPGGGEKLFF.

The sample holds a few counts of this clone. The chain combines TRBV5-6 with TRBJ1-1, with 9 positions matching TRBD1. Germline V gives CDR1 SGHDT, CDR2 YYEEEE. This CDR3 spans 16 amino acids. The junction had 8 bases not matched to a gene; V was cut back by 4 bases and J by 1 base. The CDR3, as DNA: TGTGCCAGCAGCACAAACAGGGGGCCTTCGAACACTGAAGCTTTCTTT. It encodes CASSTNRGPSNTEAFF.

The rearrangement joins TRBV7-2 to TRBJ2-2, with TRBD1 matching over 10 bases. Germline-derived CDR1 and CDR2 are SGHTA and FQGNSA. V gave up 0 bases and J gave up 5 bases; unmatched junction bases: 0. The CDR3 runs to 15 residues. This CDR3 is CASSLAGQGTGELFF. CDR3 nucleotide sequence: TGTGCCAGCAGCTTAGCGGGACAGGGGACCGGGGAGCTGTTTTTT.

The V gene is TRBV29-1, the J gene TRBJ1-1; D is ambiguous. CDR1 SQVTM and CDR2 ANQGSEA come from the germline V gene. CDR3 size: 12 residues. The germline V and J ends were trimmed by 2 bases and 0 bases, with 4 bases remaining between them. This CDR3 reads CSVENMNTEAFF. In DNA, the CDR3 is TGCAGCGTTGAAAATATGAACACTGAAGCTTTCTTT.

With respect to this clone: Other DNA sequences within the sample encode an identical CDR3. The chain recombines TRBV18 with TRBJ2-5, with no clear D. The length of the CDR3 is 13 residues. Germline V gene sequence: CDR1 KGHSH, CDR2 LQKENI. Trimming removed 3 bases from V and 1 base from J, with 6 bases in between. The CDR3 DNA sequence: TGTGCCAGCTCACCGAACAGCCAAGAGACCCAGTACTTC. Translated: CASSPNSQETQYF. The full variable domain, with the rest looked up from reference TRBV18 and TRBJ2-5, is NAGVMQNPRHLVRRRGQEARLRCSPMKGHSHVYWYRQLPEEGLKFMVYLQKENIIDESGMPKERFSAEFPKEGPSILRIQQVVRGDSAAYFCASSPNSQETQYFGPGTRLLVL.

The V call is TRBV9, the J call TRBJ2-5, with TRBD2 matching 7 bases. Trimming removed 4 bases from V and 1 base from J; junction bases left unmatched: 10. Germline V CDR1 and CDR2: SGDLS, YYNGEE. This CDR3 is 16 amino acids long. The CDR3 region has the DNA TGTGCCAGCAGCCCTAGCCCGACGGGGGGCCAAGAGACCCAGTACTTC. It yields the protein CASSPSPTGGQETQYF.

This chain connects TRBV10-1 to TRBJ2-7; D is uncertain. The CDR3 is 9 amino acids. The V gene's germline CDR1 is WNHNN and CDR2 SYGVQD (reference sequence). The ends were cut back, 9 bases at V and 4 bases at J, with 4 bases in the middle. DNA of the CDR3: TGCGCCAGATTGTACGAGCAGTACGTC. Translating gives CARLYEQYV.

The chain is built from TRBV6-6 and TRBJ2-7; D is possibly TRBD1 or TRBD2 (5 bases each). Trimming took off 2 bases at V and 4 bases at J, with 15 bases between the two ends. Germline lookup yields CDR1 MNHNY and CDR2 SVGAGI (reference sequence). The CDR3 has 15 amino acids. CDR3 DNA: TGTGCCAGCAGTTACGGGACCTCACTTTCTTACGAGCAGTACGTC. Amino acid sequence: CASSYGTSLSYEQYV.

Only a few counts were recorded for this clone. This chain joins TRBV30 and TRBJ1-1; a possible D gene is TRBD1 (5 bases). The germline V gene encodes CDR1 GTSNPN and CDR2 SVGIG (reference sequence). Trimming took 1 base from V and 10 from J, leaving 7 bases between them. The CDR3 runs to 10 residues. The CDR3 sequence is CAWSERGAFF. CDR3 nucleotides: TGTGCCTGGAGTGAGAGGGGAGCTTTCTTT.

This chain joins TRBV5-1 and TRBJ2-1, with 11 bases matching TRBD2. The CDR3 contains 19 residues. Trimming took 3 bases from V and 4 from J; bases not matched to a gene: 15. CDR1 and CDR2 from the germline V gene are SGHRS and YFSETQ. The CDR3 bases are TGCGCCAGCAGCTCTCCCACTCTAAAACTAGCGGGGGTTTACAATGAGCAGTTCTTC. The encoded protein is CASSSPTLKLAGVYNEQFF.

This rearrangement joins TRBV7-2 to TRBJ2-7, with D uncertain. CDR3 length: 13 amino acids. Germline lookup yields CDR1 SGHTA and CDR2 FQGNSA. V dropped 1 base and J dropped 6 bases, with 10 bases sitting between them. The CDR3 here is CASSLEPAGEQYF. The CDR3 DNA reads as TGTGCCAGCAGCTTAGAACCGGCCGGCGAGCAGTACTTC. Full variable domain (remainder filled in from reference TRBV7-2 and TRBJ2-7): GAGVSQSPSNKVTEKGKDVELRCDPISGHTALYWYRQSLGQGLEFLIYFQGNSAPDKSGLPSDRFSAERTGGSVSTLTIQRTQQEDSAVYLCASSLEPAGEQYFGPGTRLTVT.

CDR3 protein: CASSLSGGAGANVLTF. CDR3 sequence (DNA): TGTGCCAGCAGCTTATCTGGGGGGGCTGGGGCCAACGTCCTGACTTTC. The V gene is TRBV7-3, the J gene TRBJ2-6; 7 nucleotides match TRBD2. The V gene end was trimmed by 2 bases and the J gene end by 2 bases; junction bases not matched to a gene: 3. Germline lookup yields CDR1 SGHTA and CDR2 FQGTGA. The CDR3 spans 16 residues.

The CDR3 DNA follows: TGCGCCAGCAGCTTAATACGGGGAGACACAGATACGCAGTATTTT. This codes for CASSLIRGDTDTQYF. V usage is TRBV5-1 and J usage is TRBJ2-3, with a possible D match to TRBD2 (5 bases). Germline CDR1 SGHRS, CDR2 YFSETQ. Trimming removed 2 bases at V and 2 bases at J, with 12 bases between. The CDR3 length is 15 residues.

The gene calls are TRBV9 and TRBJ2-3, with D tentatively TRBD1 (6 bases). Germline V gene lookup returns CDR1 SGDLS and CDR2 YYNGEE. The CDR3 runs to 16 residues. Trimming pared 4 bases from V and 6 bases from J, leaving 21 bases between. The CDR3 DNA reads as TGTGCCAGCAGCCCTATGGACAGCCCTTGGGGGGATACGCAGTATTTT. Its translation: CASSPMDSPWGDTQYF.

V usage is TRBV6-5 and J usage is TRBJ2-2; 9 bases fit TRBD1. CDR3 length: 15 amino acids. Germline-derived CDR1 and CDR2 are MNHEY and SVGAGI. V lost 6 bases, J lost 5 bases, and 7 bases stayed unmatched. The CDR3 DNA follows: TGTGCCAGCAGAACAGGGGGCATAGATACCGGGGAGCTGTTTTTT. Translated, it gives CASRTGGIDTGELFF.

The rearrangement links TRBV5-6 to TRBJ2-5; D is unresolved. V was shortened by 0 bases and J by 3 bases, with 9 bases between the two germline ends. CDR3 length equals 14 residues. Germline CDR1 reads SGHDT; CDR2 reads YYEEEE. The CDR3 DNA sequence: TGTGCCAGCAGCTTGGTCGAAATGAAAGAGACCCAGTACTTC. This encodes CASSLVEMKETQYF. The whole variable domain, filled in from reference TRBV5-6 and TRBJ2-5, reads DAGVTQSPTHLIKTRGQQVTLRCSPKSGHDTVSWYQQALGQGPQFIFQYYEEEERQRGNFPDRFSGHQFPNYSSELNVNALLLGDSALYLCASSLVEMKETQYFGPGTRLLVL.

This chain uses TRBV14 with TRBJ2-7, with 9 bases matching TRBD2. J gave up 5 bases and V 1 base, and 6 bases lay outside the gene matches. The CDR3 has 15 amino acids. The germline gives CDR1 SGHDN, CDR2 FVKESK. Here the CDR3 reads CASSQVAGGPNEQYF. CDR3 DNA: TGTGCCAGCAGCCAAGTGGCGGGGGGGCCTAACGAGCAGTACTTC.

This clone was observed a single time. The chain couples TRBV14 to TRBJ2-1; tentative D call: TRBD2 (6 bases). The CDR3 runs to 18 residues. Trimming stripped 3 bases from V and 0 bases from J, with 18 bases between. CDR1 is SGHDN, CDR2 FVKESK, per germline. The CDR3 region has the DNA TGTGCCAGCAGCCACCCAGGCTGGGGAGCGGGCTCCTACAATGAGCAGTTCTTC. It codes for CASSHPGWGAGSYNEQFF.

The genes are TRBV29-1 and TRBJ2-5, with TRBD2 as a possible D gene (6 bases). The germline CDR1 and CDR2 sequences are SQVTM and ANQGSEA. Trimming removed 3 bases at V and 0 bases at J, with 14 bases between. This CDR3 contains 15 residues. The CDR3: CSVEGTVRDQETQYF. The CDR3, as DNA: TGCAGCGTTGAGGGGACTGTGAGAGACCAAGAGACCCAGTACTTC.

V usage is TRBV6-1 and J usage is TRBJ1-1; no clear D gene. CDR1 is MNHNS and CDR2 is SASEGT in the germline V gene. The CDR3 contains 13 residues. The V end lost 5 bases, the J end lost 6 bases, and 13 bases lay between the germline ends. CDR3 loop: CASSYTNLAEAFF. CDR3 bases: TGTGCCAGCAGTTATACGAACCTGGCTGAAGCTTTCTTT.